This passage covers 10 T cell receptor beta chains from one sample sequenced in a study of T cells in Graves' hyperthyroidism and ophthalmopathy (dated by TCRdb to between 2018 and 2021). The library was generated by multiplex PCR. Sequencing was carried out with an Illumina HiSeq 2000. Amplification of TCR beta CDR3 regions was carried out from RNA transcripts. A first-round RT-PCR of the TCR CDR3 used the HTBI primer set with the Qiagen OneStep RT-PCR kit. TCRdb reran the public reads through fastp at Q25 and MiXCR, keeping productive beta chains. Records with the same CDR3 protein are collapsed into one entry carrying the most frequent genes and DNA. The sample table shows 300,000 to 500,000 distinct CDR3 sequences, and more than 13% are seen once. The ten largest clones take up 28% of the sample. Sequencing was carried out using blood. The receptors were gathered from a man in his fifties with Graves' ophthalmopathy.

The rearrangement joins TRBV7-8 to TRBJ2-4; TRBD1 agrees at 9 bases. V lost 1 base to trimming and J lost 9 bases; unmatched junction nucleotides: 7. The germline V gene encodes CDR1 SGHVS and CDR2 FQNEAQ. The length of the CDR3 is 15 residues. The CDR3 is CASSLVGTGYGIQYF. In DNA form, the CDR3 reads TGTGCCAGCAGCTTAGTCGGGACAGGGTACGGCATTCAGTACTTC.

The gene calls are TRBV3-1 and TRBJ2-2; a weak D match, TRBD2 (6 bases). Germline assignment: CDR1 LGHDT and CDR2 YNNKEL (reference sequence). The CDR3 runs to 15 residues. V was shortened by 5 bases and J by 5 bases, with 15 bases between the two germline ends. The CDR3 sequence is CASSVGGIRTGELFF. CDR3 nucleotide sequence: TGTGCCAGCAGCGTTGGCGGGATCAGAACCGGGGAGCTGTTTTTT. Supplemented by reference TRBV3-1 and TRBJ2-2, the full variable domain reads DTAVSQTPKYLVTQMGNDKSIKCEQNLGHDTMYWYKQDSKKFLKIMFSYNNKELIINETVPNRFSPKSPDKAHLNLHINSLELGDSAVYFCASSVGGIRTGELFFGEGSRLTVL.

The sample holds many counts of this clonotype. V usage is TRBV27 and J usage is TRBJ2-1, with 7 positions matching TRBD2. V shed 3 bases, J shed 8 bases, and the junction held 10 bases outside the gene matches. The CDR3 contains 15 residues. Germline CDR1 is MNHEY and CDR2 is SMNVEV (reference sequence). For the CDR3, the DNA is TGTGCCAGCAGTTTCCAGGGAGGGCCTTTCGATGAGCAGTTCTTC. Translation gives CASSFQGGPFDEQFF.

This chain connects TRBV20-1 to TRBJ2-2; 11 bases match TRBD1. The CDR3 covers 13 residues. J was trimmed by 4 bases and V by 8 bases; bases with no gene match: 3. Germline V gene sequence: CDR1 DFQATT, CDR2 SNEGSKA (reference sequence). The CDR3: CSTGTGGTGELFF. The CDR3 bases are TGCAGTACTGGGACAGGGGGCACCGGGGAGCTGTTTTTT.

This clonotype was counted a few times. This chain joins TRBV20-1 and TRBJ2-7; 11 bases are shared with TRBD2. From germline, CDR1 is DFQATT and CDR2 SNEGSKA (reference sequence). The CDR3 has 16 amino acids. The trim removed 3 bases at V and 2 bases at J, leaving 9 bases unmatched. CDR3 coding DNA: TGCAGTGCTAGCTTTAGACTAGCGGGATTTGCCTACGAGCAGTACTTC. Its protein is CSASFRLAGFAYEQYF.

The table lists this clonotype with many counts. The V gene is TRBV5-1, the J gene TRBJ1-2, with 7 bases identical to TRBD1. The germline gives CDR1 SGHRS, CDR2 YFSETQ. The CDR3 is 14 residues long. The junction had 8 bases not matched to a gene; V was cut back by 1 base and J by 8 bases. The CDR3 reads CASSLSTGEGGYTF. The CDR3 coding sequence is TGCGCCAGCAGCTTGAGTACAGGGGAAGGAGGCTACACCTTC.

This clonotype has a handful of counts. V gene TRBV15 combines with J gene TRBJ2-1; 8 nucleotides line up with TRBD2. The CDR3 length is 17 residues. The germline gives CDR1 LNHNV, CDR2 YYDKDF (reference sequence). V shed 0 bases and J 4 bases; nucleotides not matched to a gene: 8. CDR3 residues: CATSRERGLAGYNEQFF. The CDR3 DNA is TGTGCCACCAGCAGAGAACGGGGATTAGCGGGGTACAATGAGCAGTTCTTC.

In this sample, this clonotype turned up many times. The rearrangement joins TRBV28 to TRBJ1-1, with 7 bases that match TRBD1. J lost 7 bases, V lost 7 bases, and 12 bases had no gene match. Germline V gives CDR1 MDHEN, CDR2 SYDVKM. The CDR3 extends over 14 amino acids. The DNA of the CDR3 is TGTGCCAGCATCATGACAGGGAATTTGGGTGAAGCTTTCTTT. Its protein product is CASIMTGNLGEAFF.

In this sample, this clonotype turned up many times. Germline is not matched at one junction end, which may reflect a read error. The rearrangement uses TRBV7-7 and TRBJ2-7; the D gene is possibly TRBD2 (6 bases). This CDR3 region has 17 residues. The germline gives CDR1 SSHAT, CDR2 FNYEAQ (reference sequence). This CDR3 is CASSIWEDKDGSSEQYF. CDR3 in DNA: TGTGCTAGCAGCATATGGGAGGACAAAGATGGTTCGAGCGAGCAGTACTTC.

CDR3 in amino acids: CASSPHLAGAYNEQFF. Here the CDR3 DNA reads TGTGCCAGCAGCCCTCACTTAGCGGGTGCCTACAATGAGCAGTTCTTC. V gene TRBV9 combines with J gene TRBJ2-1, with TRBD2 identical over 7 bases. The CDR3 is 16 amino acids. Germline loops: CDR1 SGDLS, CDR2 YYNGEE. The J segment lost 2 bases and the V segment lost 4 bases, leaving 9 bases of the junction unmatched.